This T cell receptor beta chain comes out of a study of T cells expressing NK-cell markers. Study-wide results and caveats: The same clonotypes also predominated in the CD3+CD56-NKG2C+ fraction of a handful of donors.

Germline V CDR1 and CDR2: SGHVS, FQNEAQ. The CDR3 extends over 16 amino acids. Notes on this clonotype: Its matching antigen is unknown.

Reprocessing the 5' RACE reads, TCRdb reports a single entry for every CDR3 protein and omits DNA. The sample holds 500,000 or so distinct CDR3 sequences. This chain connects TRBV7-8 to TRBJ2-3; TCRdb lists TRBD2, though no DNA is available to test this call. The sequenced sample consisted of blood T cells: a sorted CD56 or NKG2C T cell subset, CD4+ or CD8+ T cells, or bulk PBMC T cells (not recorded which). The receptor's source is a man younger than 35 in good health. CDR3 in amino acids: CASSLGVGGPKDTQYF.